This T cell receptor (beta chain) derives from a study of cytomegalovirus exposure and HLA in healthy donors. Study-level information: Caucasian-associated ancestry cluster membership applied to about 80% of 398 genotyped donors. Findings and limits, study-wide: Most TCR sequences proved rare, with some public TCRs found in many donors. Reported findings show TCR beta sequences accurately forecast HLA-A and HLA-B alleles in most subjects.

This clone was recorded once. Its target is unknown. PCR amplification relied on 60 Vbeta primers (plus 13 Jbeta primers). Sequenced by immunoSEQ multiplex PCR; TCRdb stores in-frame clones only, minus some. The sample holds around 100,000 clones; approximately 78% are singletons and the top ten take roughly 1.9%. The clonotype was recovered from a woman in her 40s in good health and CMV-seronegative. Sequenced material: PBMCs.

DNA of the CDR3: TGTGCCAGCAGCTTATGGGGACAGGTTTTTTCTGGAAACACCATATATTTT. It codes for CASSLWGQVFSGNTIYF. The chain couples TRBV5-6 to TRBJ1-3; 8 bases fit TRBD1. The CDR3 spans 17 residues. V lost 2 bases, J lost 1 base, and 8 bases stayed unmatched. CDR1 is SGHDT and CDR2 is YYEEEE in the germline V gene. Looking up the rest from reference TRBV5-6 and TRBJ1-3 gives the full variable domain: DAGVTQSPTHLIKTRGQQVTLRCSPKSGHDTVSWYQQALGQGPQFIFQYYEEEERQRGNFPDRFSGHQFPNYSSELNVNALLLGDSALYLCASSLWGQVFSGNTIYFGEGSWLTVV.